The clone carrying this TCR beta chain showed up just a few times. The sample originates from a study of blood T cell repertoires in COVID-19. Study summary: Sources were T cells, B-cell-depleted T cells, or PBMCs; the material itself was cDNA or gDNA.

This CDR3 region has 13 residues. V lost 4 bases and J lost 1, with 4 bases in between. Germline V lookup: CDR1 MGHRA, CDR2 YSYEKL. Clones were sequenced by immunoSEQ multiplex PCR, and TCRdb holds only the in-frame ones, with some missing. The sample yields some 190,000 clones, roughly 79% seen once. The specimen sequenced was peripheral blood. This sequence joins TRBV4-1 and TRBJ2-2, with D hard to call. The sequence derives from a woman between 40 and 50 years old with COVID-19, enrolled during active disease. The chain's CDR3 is CASSPMNTGELFF. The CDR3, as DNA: TGCGCCAGCAGCCCAATGAACACCGGGGAGCTGTTTTTT.